Listed below are T cell receptor beta chains from one sample, sequenced in a study of CD8+ T cells in alopecia areata. TCRdb's table, derived via immunoSEQ multiplex PCR, lists solely in-frame clones and lacks some. The data show hundreds of thousands of clones, about two thirds seen once. The source was CD4+ T cells sorted from blood, collected at week 0. These receptors all stem from a human donor with alopecia areata. Each CDR3 is given with its conserved first and last residue. A D gene is named only where the DNA matches it firmly. Only part of the rows carry a size: once, few, many, or a class if the clone is expanded.

TRBV29-1,TRBJ2-7,once,TRBD2,CSVHDGRKEQYF,TGCAGCGTTCATGACGGGAGGAAGGAGCAGTACTTC
TRBV2,TRBJ1-4,once,NA,CASGLESNEKLFF,TGTGCCAGCGGACTTGAGAGTAATGAAAAACTGTTTTTT
TRBV29-1,TRBJ2-5,NA,TRBD1,CSVGQGQETQYF,TGCAGCGTGGGACAGGGCCAAGAGACCCAGTACTTC
TRBV5-1,TRBJ2-1,NA,NA,CASTQTGNSYNEQFF,TGCGCCAGCACCCAAACAGGGAACTCCTACAATGAGCAGTTCTTC
TRBV29-1,TRBJ1-1,NA,TRBD1,CSVGQGDTEAFF,TGCAGCGTTGGCCAGGGGGACACTGAAGCTTTCTTT
TRBV6-4,TRBJ1-1,NA,NA,CASSFKENTEAFF,TGTGCCAGCAGTTTCAAAGAAAACACTGAAGCTTTCTTT
TRBV29-1,TRBJ2-3,NA,NA,CSVKQGRTDTQYF,TGCAGCGTGAAACAGGGAAGGACAGATACGCAGTATTTT
TRBV10-3,TRBJ2-1,NA,NA,CAISRPGTAGDNEQFF,TGTGCCATCAGTAGACCCGGGACAGCGGGCGACAATGAGCAGTTCTTC
TRBV5-1,TRBJ1-2,NA,NA,CASSLGTAVDYGYTF,TGCGCCAGCAGCTTGGGGACAGCTGTTGACTATGGCTACACCTTC
TRBV5-1,TRBJ2-3,NA,NA,CASSFARRAKISTDTQYF,TGCGCCAGCAGCTTCGCGCGGAGGGCCAAGATTAGCACAGATACGCAGTATTTT
TRBV29-1,TRBJ2-2,NA,TRBD1,CSVAQGVGELFF,TGCAGCGTCGCCCAGGGGGTCGGGGAGCTGTTTTTT
TRBV4-1,TRBJ2-3,NA,TRBD1,CASSPPPDRGNTDTQYF,TGCGCCAGCAGCCCACCACCCGACAGGGGGAACACAGATACGCAGTATTTT
TRBV15,TRBJ2-2,NA,NA,CATSDPTGELFF,TGTGCCACCAGCGATCCCACCGGGGAGCTGTTTTTT
TRBV19,TRBJ2-7,NA,NA,CASAKRDILSYEQYF,TGTGCCAGTGCCAAACGGGACATATTATCCTACGAGCAGTACTTC
TRBV2,TRBJ2-5,NA,TRBD1,CASSDRGETQYF,TGTGCCAGCAGCGACAGGGGTGAGACCCAGTACTTC
TRBV7-2,TRBJ1-2,NA,NA,CASSLAGNRAFYGYTF,TGTGCCAGCAGCTTAGCGGGGAACAGGGCCTTCTATGGCTACACCTTC
TRBV7-3,TRBJ2-1,NA,TRBD2,CASSSTSGVYNEQFF,TGTGCCAGCAGCTCGACTAGCGGGGTATACAATGAGCAGTTCTTC
TRBV29-1,TRBJ1-1,once,NA,CSVEKDRLNTEAFF,TGCAGCGTTGAAAAGGACAGATTGAACACTGAAGCTTTCTTT
TRBV4-1,TRBJ1-1,NA,TRBD1,CASSQDLPGGYTEAFF,TGCGCCAGCAGCCAAGATCTCCCAGGGGGATACACTGAAGCTTTCTTT
TRBV4-1,TRBJ2-7,NA,TRBD1,CASSPTGQGAHEQYF,TGCGCCAGCAGCCCCACGGGACAGGGGGCCCACGAGCAGTACTTC
TRBV7-2,TRBJ1-1,NA,NA,CASSMDHTEAFF,TGTGCCAGCAGCATGGACCACACTGAAGCTTTCTTT
TRBV6-5,TRBJ1-2,NA,TRBD1,CASSYSGTGKGYTF,TGTGCCAGCAGTTATTCCGGGACAGGGAAAGGCTACACCTTC
TRBV5-1,TRBJ1-2,NA,NA,CASSLAWMGANNYGYTF,TGCGCCAGCAGCTTGGCCTGGATGGGGGCAAATAACTATGGCTACACCTTC
TRBV9,TRBJ2-5,NA,NA,CASSPGAETQYF,TGTGCCAGCAGCCCAGGGGCGGAGACCCAGTACTTC
TRBV19,TRBJ1-3,few,NA,CASSPGQGNTIYF,TGTGCCAGTAGTCCAGGACAGGGAAACACCATATATTTT
TRBV7-2,TRBJ1-2,NA,TRBD1,CASSAGQGYGYTF,TGTGCCAGCAGCGCGGGACAGGGGTATGGCTACACCTTC
TRBV5-6,TRBJ2-1,few,TRBD1,CASSSFGDRSYNEQFF,TGTGCCAGCAGCTCCTTCGGGGACAGGTCCTACAATGAGCAGTTCTTC
TRBV7-2,TRBJ2-1,NA,NA,CASSWALILSYNEQFF,TGTGCCAGCAGCTGGGCTCTGATCCTCTCCTACAATGAGCAGTTCTTC
TRBV30,TRBJ1-6,NA,NA,CAWRGDNSPLHF,TGTGCCTGGAGGGGGGATAATTCACCCCTCCACTTT
TRBV19,TRBJ2-3,NA,TRBD2,CATSSGPTFLGTDTQYF,TGTGCCACCTCTAGCGGGCCAACATTTCTGGGCACAGATACGCAGTATTTT
TRBV5-6,TRBJ2-5,NA,TRBD2,CASSLAVSGGAWETQYF,TGTGCCAGCAGCTTGGCGGTTAGCGGGGGGGCCTGGGAGACCCAGTACTTC
TRBV29-1,TRBJ2-5,NA,TRBD2,CSVERGLQETQYF,TGCAGCGTTGAAAGGGGACTACAAGAGACCCAGTACTTC
TRBV30,TRBJ1-1,NA,NA,CAWSVQGRNTEAFF,TGTGCCTGGAGTGTACAAGGAAGGAACACTGAAGCTTTCTTT
TRBV4-2,TRBJ1-1,few,NA,CASSQDWFTEAFF,TGTGCCAGCAGCCAAGATTGGTTCACTGAAGCTTTCTTT
TRBV29-1,TRBJ2-1,NA,TRBD2,CSVEDPSGGEQFF,TGCAGCGTTGAAGATCCTAGCGGGGGTGAGCAGTTCTTC
TRBV7-2,TRBJ1-5,NA,NA,CASSSASSGQPQHF,TGTGCCAGCAGCTCAGCCAGTTCGGGCCAGCCCCAGCATTTT
TRBV5-1,TRBJ1-1,NA,TRBD1,CASSIGTANTEAFF,TGCGCCAGCAGCATCGGGACAGCTAACACTGAAGCTTTCTTT
TRBV5-6,TRBJ2-1,NA,NA,CASSFTGSSYNEQFF,TGTGCCAGCAGCTTCACGGGGAGCTCCTACAATGAGCAGTTCTTC
TRBV18,TRBJ1-2,once,NA,CASSPRVGGSGYTF,TGTGCCAGCTCACCACGAGTCGGGGGATCTGGCTACACCTTC
TRBV20-1,TRBJ2-5,once,NA,CSARRETQYF,TGCAGTGCTAGACGGGAGACCCAGTACTTC
TRBV7-6,TRBJ2-2,NA,NA,CASSLDWGGTGELFF,TGTGCCAGCAGCTTAGATTGGGGCGGGACCGGGGAGCTGTTTTTT
TRBV30,TRBJ1-6,NA,NA,CAWSETNSPLHF,TGTGCCTGGAGCGAGACTAATTCACCCCTCCACTTT
TRBV18,TRBJ2-4,NA,NA,CASSPPGAKNIQYF,TGTGCCAGCTCACCACCGGGTGCCAAAAACATTCAGTACTTC